Listed below are T cell receptor beta chains from one sample, sequenced in a study of cytomegalovirus exposure and HLA in healthy donors. The assay was immunoSEQ multiplex PCR, and TCRdb's table has in-frame clones only and misses some. The sample lists 150,000 to 200,000 clones, about four fifths seen once, with approximately 4% in the top ten. The specimen sequenced was PBMCs. Source of these receptors: a man aged 45-65 years in good health and CMV-seropositive. The CDR3 runs from the conserved cysteine through the conserved F or W. A D gene is named only where the DNA matches it firmly. Clone size appears in some rows only: once, few, many, or a class for an expanded clone.

cdr3_nt,cdr3_aa,j_call,clone_size,v_call,d_call
TGTGCCAGCAGTTCCGGGACCTACAATGAGCAGTTCTTC,CASSSGTYNEQFF,TRBJ2-1,NA,TRBV6-1,NA
TGTGCCAGCTCACCGTCCAGGGGGCCAGGGAATGAGCAGTTCTTC,CASSPSRGPGNEQFF,TRBJ2-1,NA,TRBV18,TRBD1
TGTGCCAGCAGCTTAGCTTATGAGCAGTTCTTC,CASSLAYEQFF,TRBJ2-1,NA,TRBV11-2,NA
TGTGCCAGCAGTTTACCAGCGGGAAACGTCAATGAGCAGTTCTTC,CASSLPAGNVNEQFF,TRBJ2-1,NA,TRBV28,TRBD2
TGCAGCGTTGTCAACAATGAGCAGTTCTTC,CSVVNNEQFF,TRBJ2-1,few,TRBV29-1,NA
TGCGCCAGCAGCTTAACGGGGAGTTCCTACAATGAGCAGTTCTTC,CASSLTGSSYNEQFF,TRBJ2-1,once,TRBV5-1,NA
TGCAGCGTTGAAAGCAGGGGGCAGCCTGGGGCCAACGTCCTGACTTTC,CSVESRGQPGANVLTF,TRBJ2-6,few,TRBV29-1,TRBD1
TGTGCCAGCAAGGCAGGACATGGATCTGGAAACACCATATATTTT,CASKAGHGSGNTIYF,TRBJ1-3,NA,TRBV2,NA
TGTGCCAGCAGTCCTTCCTATGGCTACACCTTC,CASSPSYGYTF,TRBJ1-2,NA,TRBV28,NA
TGCGCCAGCAGCTTCGCCGGGACAGCCTACGAGCAGTACTTC,CASSFAGTAYEQYF,TRBJ2-7,NA,TRBV5-1,TRBD1
TGTGCCCAGCAAAGCGTTCCTAATGAAGCTTTCTTT,CAQQSVPNEAFF,TRBJ1-1,NA,TRBV2,NA
TGTGCCAGCAGCCAGGACAGGGGGGGCAATTCACCCCTCCACTTT,CASSQDRGGNSPLHF,TRBJ1-6,NA,TRBV14,TRBD1
TGTGCCAGCGGGGACAGGGGCAGGGGAAACACCATATATTTT,CASGDRGRGNTIYF,TRBJ1-3,NA,TRBV6-5,TRBD1
TGTGCCAGCAGGAAACTAGCGGGAGCGTCCACCGGGGAGCTGTTTTTT,CASRKLAGASTGELFF,TRBJ2-2,NA,TRBV6-6,TRBD2
TGTGCCAGCAGCTTGGTTGTGCGGGAGGTCACAGATACGCAGTATTTT,CASSLVVREVTDTQYF,TRBJ2-3,NA,TRBV5-4,TRBD2
TGTGCCATTTCTAGGAGTAGTTCAGATACGCAGTATTTT,CAISRSSSDTQYF,TRBJ2-3,once,TRBV30,NA
TGTGCCAGCAGTGAGGAGCTAGCGGGAGTTGGGTACGAGCAGTACTTC,CASSEELAGVGYEQYF,TRBJ2-7,NA,TRBV6-1,TRBD2
TGTGCCAGCAGCTTAGCGTTTCGAGCGGACTACGAGCAGTACTTC,CASSLAFRADYEQYF,TRBJ2-7,NA,TRBV7-9,NA
TGTGCCTGGAGACGGAGCACAGATACGCAGTATTTT,CAWRRSTDTQYF,TRBJ2-3,NA,TRBV30,NA
TGTGCCAGCAGCTTAGGTGGGGCTACCCACCCCAATTCGGAGCAGTTCTTC,CASSLGGATHPNSEQFF,TRBJ2-1,NA,TRBV7-3,NA
TGTGCCAGCAGCCTCGGGACTAGTCGCACCTACGAGCAGTACTTC,CASSLGTSRTYEQYF,TRBJ2-7,NA,TRBV13,TRBD2
TGTGCCAGCAGCTCTGGCCAGTTCGAGCAGTACTTC,CASSSGQFEQYF,TRBJ2-7,NA,TRBV5-6,NA
TGTGCCACCAGCACCCGCGGGAATACCTACGAGCAGTACTTC,CATSTRGNTYEQYF,TRBJ2-7,NA,TRBV15,NA
TGTGCCAGCAGTGCGACAGGGGGCATATACCTGACTGGAAACACCATATATTTT,CASSATGGIYLTGNTIYF,TRBJ1-3,NA,TRBV2,TRBD1
TGTGCCAGCAGCGAACCACGACTAGCGGGAGGGAATGAGCAGTTCTTC,CASSEPRLAGGNEQFF,TRBJ2-1,NA,TRBV7-2,TRBD2
TGTGCCACCAGCAGAGTCCCACAGTTCGAGCAGTACTTC,CATSRVPQFEQYF,TRBJ2-7,NA,TRBV15,NA
TGCGCCAGCAGTCCGCCAGCATACAGGGGTTGCTCTGGAAACACCATATATTTT,CASSPPAYRGCSGNTIYF,TRBJ1-3,NA,TRBV23-1,TRBD1
TGCGCCAGCAGCTCACTCCGAAGCGGGAGGGCCGACAATGAGCAGTTCTTC,CASSSLRSGRADNEQFF,TRBJ2-1,NA,TRBV5-1,TRBD2
TGTTCCAGCAGCTTAAATAGACAGGTCCCCGAGCAGTACTTC,CSSSLNRQVPEQYF,TRBJ2-7,NA,TRBV7-9,NA
TGTGCCAGCAGCTTTTCGGGGACTGAAGCTTTCTTT,CASSFSGTEAFF,TRBJ1-1,NA,TRBV7-2,NA
TGTGCCAGCAGTGCACAGGGTGGTAACTATGGCTACACCTTC,CASSAQGGNYGYTF,TRBJ1-2,NA,TRBV25-1,NA
TGTGCCTGCAAGCGGGGGGGCACAGATACGCAGTATTTT,CACKRGGTDTQYF,TRBJ2-3,NA,TRBV19,TRBD2
TGTGCCCGACAAAACCCACAGGGGGTTGTGAATGAGCAGTTCTTC,CARQNPQGVVNEQFF,TRBJ2-1,NA,TRBV30,TRBD1
TGTGCCAGCAGCCCCCATTTCCTGGCGGGGGCCCCTGGCTACAATGAGCAGTTCTTC,CASSPHFLAGAPGYNEQFF,TRBJ2-1,NA,TRBV7-3,NA
TGTGCCAGCTCATCAGGACAGGGGAGTGCCTACGAGCAGTACTTC,CASSSGQGSAYEQYF,TRBJ2-7,NA,TRBV18,TRBD1
TGTGCCAGCAAGGGACAGGGGAACGAGCAGTACTTC,CASKGQGNEQYF,TRBJ2-7,NA,TRBV2,TRBD1
TGTGCCAGCAGCTTAGGGGGTGGGCAGCGGGGGGGCCCGTTGGAGACCCAGTACTTC,CASSLGGGQRGGPLETQYF,TRBJ2-5,NA,TRBV7-2,TRBD2
TGTGCCAGCAGTATAAACAATAACTATGGCTACACCTTC,CASSINNNYGYTF,TRBJ1-2,NA,TRBV28,NA
TGTGCCAGCACCAAGGAGGGGCTAAGCAATCAGCCCCAGCATTTT,CASTKEGLSNQPQHF,TRBJ1-5,NA,TRBV5-8,NA
TGTGCCAGCAGGGACAGGGGATTTGTGGGGAATGAGCAGTTCTTC,CASRDRGFVGNEQFF,TRBJ2-1,NA,TRBV6-1,TRBD1
TGTGCCAGTAGTATCGCACTCTCCTACGAGCAGTACTTC,CASSIALSYEQYF,TRBJ2-7,NA,TRBV19,NA
TGTGCCAGCAGTTACTTCGCGACTAGAATAAGAGAGACCCAGTACTTC,CASSYFATRIRETQYF,TRBJ2-5,NA,TRBV2,NA
TGTGCCAGCAGCCCGGGGGGGCCAGCCACAGATACGCAGTATTTT,CASSPGGPATDTQYF,TRBJ2-3,NA,TRBV7-2,TRBD2
TGTGCCAGCAGCCCTCGGACAGGGCATGGTGCTCGGGAGACCCAGTACTTC,CASSPRTGHGARETQYF,TRBJ2-5,NA,TRBV11-2,TRBD1
TGCGCCAGCAGCCAAGACCATGGCGGGGGGGCCGGAGAGACCCAGTACTTC,CASSQDHGGGAGETQYF,TRBJ2-5,NA,TRBV4-1,TRBD2
TGTGCCAGCAGTTTGTACTACAGGGGGCCTGGAAACACCATATATTTT,CASSLYYRGPGNTIYF,TRBJ1-3,NA,TRBV6-5,TRBD1
TGCAGCGTTGACCGGGTCTATGGCTACACCTTC,CSVDRVYGYTF,TRBJ1-2,once,TRBV29-1,NA
TGTGCCAGTAGTATATTTGGGCCCAGAAACACAGATACGCAGTATTTT,CASSIFGPRNTDTQYF,TRBJ2-3,NA,TRBV19,NA
TGTGCCAGCGCCGCGGGACAGGGGGCAGTCGGGGAGCTGTTTTTT,CASAAGQGAVGELFF,TRBJ2-2,NA,TRBV18,TRBD1
TGTGCCAGCAGTGAACACCTAGCCCTGGATGAGCAGTTCTTC,CASSEHLALDEQFF,TRBJ2-1,NA,TRBV6-5,NA
TGCGCCAGCAGCTTGGTCGATGGGGCCACTGAAGCTTTCTTT,CASSLVDGATEAFF,TRBJ1-1,NA,TRBV5-1,NA
TGTGCCAGCAGGGAATCGGACAGGGGGTTTGGCACTGAAGCTTTCTTT,CASRESDRGFGTEAFF,TRBJ1-1,NA,TRBV6-4,TRBD1
TGCGCCAGCAGACCGGAACTAGCGGGTGGCACAGATACGCAGTATTTT,CASRPELAGGTDTQYF,TRBJ2-3,once,TRBV5-1,TRBD2
TGTGCCAGCAGCCCCACAGGGGCCGAAAACACCATATATTTT,CASSPTGAENTIYF,TRBJ1-3,NA,TRBV5-4,TRBD1
TGTGCCAGCAGCTTGGGACTAGCGGGGGGCCGAGAGCAGTACTTC,CASSLGLAGGREQYF,TRBJ2-7,NA,TRBV7-2,TRBD2
TGTGCCAGCACCTACCCTTTCCGGGACAGGGGGCTCGAGCAGTACTTC,CASTYPFRDRGLEQYF,TRBJ2-7,NA,TRBV6-7,TRBD1
TGTGCCAGCAGCTCCCAGGACTTTAATTCACCCCTCCACTTT,CASSSQDFNSPLHF,TRBJ1-6,NA,TRBV13,NA
TGCGCCAGCAGCGGGTCGACGCGGTCCTACGAGCAGTACTTC,CASSGSTRSYEQYF,TRBJ2-7,NA,TRBV5-1,NA
TGTGCCATCAGTACCGGGACTAGCGGGGCTGATACGCAGTATTTT,CAISTGTSGADTQYF,TRBJ2-3,NA,TRBV10-3,TRBD2